The 19 T cell receptor beta chains below come from one sample, sequenced in a study of T cell changes during pregnancy in multiple sclerosis. TCRdb keeps only in-frame clones here, not all; method: immunoSEQ multiplex PCR. The top ten clones hold roughly 0.72% of a sample with around 40,000 clones, around 92% of them seen once. Sample: CD4+ T cells from peripheral blood mononuclear cells, taken in the third trimester of pregnancy. All receptors come from a female donor with multiple sclerosis, enrolled in a pregnancy study.

This chain joins TRBV9 and TRBJ2-2; possibly TRBD1 for D (7 bases). The CDR3 totals 14 residues. Germline V gene data show CDR1 as SGDLS and CDR2 as YYNGEE. Trimming pared 5 bases from V and 1 base from J, leaving 9 bases between. The CDR3 sequence: CASRQGGNTGELFF. The CDR3 bases are TGTGCCAGCAGGCAGGGGGGGAACACCGGGGAGCTGTTTTTT.

The chain couples TRBV5-1 to TRBJ1-2; D is uncertain. The CDR3 has 14 amino acids. With 4 bases removed from V and 4 bases from J, the gap between germline ends came to 14 bases. Germline V gene lookup returns CDR1 SGHRS and CDR2 YFSETQ. CDR3: CASSREGAVYGYTF. As DNA, the CDR3 is TGCGCCAGCAGCAGAGAGGGAGCAGTCTATGGCTACACCTTC.

The CDR3 sequence is CASSQPGQGVYEQYF. The DNA for the CDR3 is TGTGCCAGCAGCCAACCGGGACAGGGGGTTTACGAGCAGTACTTC. This chain joins TRBV5-4 and TRBJ2-7, with 11 nucleotides matching TRBD1. The CDR3 is made up of 15 amino acids. The germline CDR1 and CDR2 sequences are SGHNT and YYREEE (reference sequence). V was pared by 4 bases and J by 4 bases, with 7 bases of the junction left unmatched.

The chain uses TRBV5-4 and TRBJ2-3; D not certain. Per the germline V gene, CDR1 is SGHNT and CDR2 is YYREEE (reference sequence). CDR3 length equals 12 residues. V shed 4 bases and J shed 0 bases, with 3 bases lying between them. CDR3 in DNA: TGTGCCAGCAGCCTAAGCACAGATACGCAGTATTTT. Its translation: CASSLSTDTQYF. Full variable domain (rest looked up from reference TRBV5-4 and TRBJ2-3): ETGVTQSPTHLIKTRGQQVTLRCSSQSGHNTVSWYQQALGQGPQFIFQYYREEENGRGNFPPRFSGLQFPNYSSELNVNALELDDSALYLCASSLSTDTQYFGPGTRLTVL.

The CDR3, as DNA: TGTGCCAGCAGTAAGACGGGACTAAACTCGTACGAGCAGTACTTC. Encoded protein: CASSKTGLNSYEQYF. The chain has TRBV6-5 and TRBJ2-7; 7 bases fit TRBD2. The V and J ends lost 5 bases and 4 bases, in that order; junction bases with no gene match: 11. Per germline, CDR1 MNHEY and CDR2 SVGAGI. This CDR3 is built from 15 residues.

Written as DNA, the CDR3 is TGTGCCAGCTCAGGCGCAGGTAATCAGCCCCAGCATTTT. Its translation is CASSGAGNQPQHF. The V and J genes are TRBV18 and TRBJ1-5; D remains unclear. CDR1 is KGHSH and CDR2 is LQKENI in the germline V gene. V was pared by 5 bases and J by 4 bases, with 9 bases between. The CDR3 is made up of 13 amino acids. Looking up the rest from reference TRBV18 and TRBJ1-5 gives the full variable domain: NAGVMQNPRHLVRRRGQEARLRCSPMKGHSHVYWYRQLPEEGLKFMVYLQKENIIDESGMPKERFSAEFPKEGPSILRIQQVVRGDSAAYFCASSGAGNQPQHFGDGTRLSIL.

V and J are TRBV6-1 and TRBJ1-2; D might be TRBD1 (6 bases). V was clipped by 6 bases and J by 4 bases, with 18 bases between them. Germline assignment: CDR1 MNHNS and CDR2 SASEGT. The CDR3 spans 15 residues. CDR3 in amino acids: CASSTRDRSSYGYTF. CDR3 bases: TGTGCCAGCAGCACTAGAGACAGGAGTTCCTATGGCTACACCTTC.

The CDR3 is CASSQDPRRRGAEGTDTQYF. The CDR3 DNA reads TGCGCCAGCAGCCAAGACCCGCGGCGGCGGGGTGCAGAGGGCACAGATACGCAGTATTTT. This chain links TRBV4-1 with TRBJ2-3; perhaps TRBD2 as D (6 bases). The CDR3 runs to 20 residues. Germline-derived CDR1 and CDR2 are MGHRA and YSYEKL. Trimming shortened V by 0 bases and J by 1 base, and 23 bases separated the two germline ends.

V usage is TRBV4-2 and J usage is TRBJ2-1; 7 positions match TRBD2. The germline V gene encodes CDR1 LGHNA and CDR2 YNFKEQ. The CDR3 is made up of 13 amino acids. The J segment lost 14 bases and the V segment lost 0 bases, leaving 7 bases of the junction unmatched. CDR3 DNA sequence: TGTGCCAGCAGCCAAGATCGCCAGCGGGAAAAGTTCTTC. Encoded protein: CASSQDRQREKFF.

V and J are TRBV18 and TRBJ1-2; no clear D. This CDR3 is 13 amino acids long. V was shortened by 4 bases and J by 6 bases, with 12 bases between the two germline ends. Germline V gene data show CDR1 as KGHSH and CDR2 as LQKENI. The DNA of the CDR3 is TGTGCCAGCTCACTCCAGGAAAGTGATGGCTACACCTTC. This encodes CASSLQESDGYTF.

The chain carries TRBV29-1 and TRBJ1-1, with D unresolved. Trimming shortened V by 4 bases and J by 4 bases, and 10 bases separated the two germline ends. Germline CDR1 SQVTM, CDR2 ANQGSEA. The CDR3 has 12 residues. The CDR3 nucleotides are TGCAGCGTTGTTCAGGTCGGCACTGAAGCTTTCTTT. This translates into CSVVQVGTEAFF.

This clone was counted a few times. The gene calls are TRBV2 and TRBJ2-4, with 7 positions matching TRBD1. Germline V gene sequence: CDR1 SNHLY, CDR2 FYNNEI. V trimming: 3 bases; J trimming: 5 bases; junction bases outside the gene matches: 4. The CDR3 is 14 amino acids. The CDR3 sequence is CASSESGTENIQYF. In nucleotides, the CDR3 is TGTGCCAGCAGTGAGTCCGGGACAGAAAACATTCAGTACTTC.

CDR3 sequence (DNA): TGTGCCAGCAGCCAAGATTATGAAGGGGGAGGGACCGGGGAGCTGTTTTTT. Its protein product is CASSQDYEGGGTGELFF. The V gene is TRBV4-2, the J gene TRBJ2-2; tentative D call: TRBD2 (7 bases). The CDR3 loop spans 17 amino acids. Germline V gene data show CDR1 as LGHNA and CDR2 as YNFKEQ. V was pared by 0 bases and J by 5 bases, with 16 bases between.

This chain connects TRBV7-9 to TRBJ1-1; no firm D call. CDR1 is SEHNR, CDR2 FQNEAQ, per germline (reference sequence). Trimming removed 1 base at V and 3 bases at J, with 9 bases between. The CDR3 consists of 14 residues. The CDR3 nucleotides read TGTGCCAGCAGCTTAGAACGGGAATACACTGAAGCTTTCTTT. Amino acids: CASSLEREYTEAFF.

The chain couples TRBV30 to TRBJ1-1; tentatively, D is TRBD1 (5 bases). This CDR3 contains 14 residues. The V gene lost 0 bases and the J gene lost 2 bases, with 10 bases spanning the gap. Germline lookup yields CDR1 GTSNPN and CDR2 SVGIG (reference sequence). The CDR3 nucleotides read TGTGCCTGGAGTGTTAGGGGTTCCAACACTGAAGCTTTCTTT. Its translation: CAWSVRGSNTEAFF.

The V call is TRBV5-4, the J call TRBJ2-2, with D perhaps TRBD1 (5 bases). In germline, CDR1 is SGHNT, CDR2 YYREEE (reference sequence). The CDR3 runs 16 residues. Deletions cut 3 bases from V and 2 bases from J, with 14 bases between. The CDR3 region has the DNA TGTGCCAGCAGCTCATTTCGAACAGGCAACACCGGGGAGCTGTTTTTT. This encodes CASSSFRTGNTGELFF.

The chain uses TRBV6-1 and TRBJ1-2; tentative D call: TRBD1 (5 bases). The CDR3 spans 17 residues. Deletions cut 2 bases from V and 8 bases from J, with 24 bases between. The germline CDR1 and CDR2 sequences are MNHNS and SASEGT. The CDR3 here is CASSESLLSQGLRGYTF. CDR3 in DNA: TGTGCCAGCAGTGAAAGCCTTCTATCCCAGGGTTTGAGAGGCTACACCTTC.

This clone was recorded only once. The V call is TRBV7-9, the J call TRBJ2-7; 9 nucleotides line up with TRBD2. Per the germline V gene, CDR1 is SEHNR and CDR2 is FQNEAQ (reference sequence). The V and J ends lost 3 bases and 7 bases, in that order; junction bases with no gene match: 7. The CDR3 spans 14 residues. The CDR3 is CASSFSGTSSEQYF. CDR3 nucleotide sequence: TGTGCCAGCAGCTTCTCCGGGACTAGCTCGGAGCAGTACTTC.

The chain's CDR3 is CASRGGTGQEALGTQYF. CDR3 coding DNA: TGTGCCAGCAGGGGGGGGACGGGACAGGAGGCCTTGGGTACGCAGTATTTT. The chain uses TRBV5-6 and TRBJ2-3; TRBD1 is a possible D gene (8 bases). V was cut by 5 bases and J by 8 bases, with 27 bases left in between. The CDR3 extends over 17 amino acids. Germline V lookup: CDR1 SGHDT, CDR2 YYEEEE.